This T cell receptor beta chain was identified during a study of T cell responses to AZD1222 COVID-19 vaccine. Study-wide results and caveats: Regions 160-218 and 743-854 dominated among vaccine-associated CD4 TCRs spanning spike.

The CDR3 contains 16 residues. Trimming removed 6 bases from V and 4 bases from J; junction bases left unmatched: 13. Germline V lookup: CDR1 SNHLY, CDR2 FYNNEI. A note on this clone: Its antigen is undetermined.

TCRdb keeps only in-frame clones here, not all; method: immunoSEQ multiplex PCR. Among over 100,000 clones listed, roughly 90% were seen once. This chain joins TRBV2 and TRBJ2-3, with TRBD2 matching over 7 bases. The input for sequencing was peripheral blood, taken on day 0 of AZD1222 vaccination. The sequence derives from an adult in good health. In DNA, the CDR3 is TGTGCCAGCAGAAACGGACTCGGGGGAGGGCCAGATACGCAGTATTTT. Translated: CASRNGLGGGPDTQYF.